This T cell receptor (beta chain) was sequenced in a study of CD8+ T cells in alopecia areata. Study details: Treated patients received severity scores based on the percentage of scalp area affected.

Extracted from the samples, RNA was reverse transcribed into cDNA to serve as the sequencing template. Generated by immunoSEQ multiplex PCR, the TCRdb table keeps only in-frame clones and is missing some. Among about 190,000 clones, around three fifths were seen once, and the ten largest hold roughly 4.2%. Treatment here: oral pan-JAK inhibitor, 5-10 mg twice daily. With regard to this clone: Its matching antigen is unknown.

Study-wide results and limits: In lesional scalp, particularly from alopecia totalis/universalis, clonality was higher than in normal scalp.

Trimming shortened V by 6 bases and J by 7 bases, and 18 bases separated the two germline ends. The germline V gene encodes CDR1 MNHNY and CDR2 SVGAGI (reference sequence). The CDR3 is made up of 14 amino acids. Specimen: CD4+ T cells sorted from blood, collected at week 4, from a patient treated with tofacitinib. The chain joins TRBV6-6 to TRBJ1-1; D call uncertain. This receptor was identified in a human donor with alopecia areata. The CDR3 region has the DNA TGTGCCAGCAGCAACGGGAGGGCCCTAAGTGAAGCTTTCTTT. It codes for CASSNGRALSEAFF.